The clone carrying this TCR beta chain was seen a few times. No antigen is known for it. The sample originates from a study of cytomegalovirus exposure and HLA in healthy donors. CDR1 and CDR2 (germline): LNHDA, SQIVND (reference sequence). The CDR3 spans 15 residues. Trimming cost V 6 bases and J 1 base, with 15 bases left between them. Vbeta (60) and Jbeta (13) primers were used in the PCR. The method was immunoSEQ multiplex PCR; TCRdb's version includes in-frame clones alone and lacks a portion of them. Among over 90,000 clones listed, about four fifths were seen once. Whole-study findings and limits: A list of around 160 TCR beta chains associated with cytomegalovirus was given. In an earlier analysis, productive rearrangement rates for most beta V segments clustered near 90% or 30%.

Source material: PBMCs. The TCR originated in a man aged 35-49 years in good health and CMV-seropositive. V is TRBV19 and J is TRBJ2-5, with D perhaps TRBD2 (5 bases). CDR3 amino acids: CASSPSGGLQETQYF. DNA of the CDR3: TGTGCCAGTAGCCCCTCAGGAGGCCTCCAAGAGACCCAGTACTTC. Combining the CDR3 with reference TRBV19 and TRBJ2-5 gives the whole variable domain DGGITQSPKYLFRKEGQNVTLSCEQNLNHDAMYWYRQDPGQGLRLIYYSQIVNDFQKGDIAEGYSVSREKKESFPLTVTSAQKNPTAFYLCASSPSGGLQETQYFGPGTRLLVL.